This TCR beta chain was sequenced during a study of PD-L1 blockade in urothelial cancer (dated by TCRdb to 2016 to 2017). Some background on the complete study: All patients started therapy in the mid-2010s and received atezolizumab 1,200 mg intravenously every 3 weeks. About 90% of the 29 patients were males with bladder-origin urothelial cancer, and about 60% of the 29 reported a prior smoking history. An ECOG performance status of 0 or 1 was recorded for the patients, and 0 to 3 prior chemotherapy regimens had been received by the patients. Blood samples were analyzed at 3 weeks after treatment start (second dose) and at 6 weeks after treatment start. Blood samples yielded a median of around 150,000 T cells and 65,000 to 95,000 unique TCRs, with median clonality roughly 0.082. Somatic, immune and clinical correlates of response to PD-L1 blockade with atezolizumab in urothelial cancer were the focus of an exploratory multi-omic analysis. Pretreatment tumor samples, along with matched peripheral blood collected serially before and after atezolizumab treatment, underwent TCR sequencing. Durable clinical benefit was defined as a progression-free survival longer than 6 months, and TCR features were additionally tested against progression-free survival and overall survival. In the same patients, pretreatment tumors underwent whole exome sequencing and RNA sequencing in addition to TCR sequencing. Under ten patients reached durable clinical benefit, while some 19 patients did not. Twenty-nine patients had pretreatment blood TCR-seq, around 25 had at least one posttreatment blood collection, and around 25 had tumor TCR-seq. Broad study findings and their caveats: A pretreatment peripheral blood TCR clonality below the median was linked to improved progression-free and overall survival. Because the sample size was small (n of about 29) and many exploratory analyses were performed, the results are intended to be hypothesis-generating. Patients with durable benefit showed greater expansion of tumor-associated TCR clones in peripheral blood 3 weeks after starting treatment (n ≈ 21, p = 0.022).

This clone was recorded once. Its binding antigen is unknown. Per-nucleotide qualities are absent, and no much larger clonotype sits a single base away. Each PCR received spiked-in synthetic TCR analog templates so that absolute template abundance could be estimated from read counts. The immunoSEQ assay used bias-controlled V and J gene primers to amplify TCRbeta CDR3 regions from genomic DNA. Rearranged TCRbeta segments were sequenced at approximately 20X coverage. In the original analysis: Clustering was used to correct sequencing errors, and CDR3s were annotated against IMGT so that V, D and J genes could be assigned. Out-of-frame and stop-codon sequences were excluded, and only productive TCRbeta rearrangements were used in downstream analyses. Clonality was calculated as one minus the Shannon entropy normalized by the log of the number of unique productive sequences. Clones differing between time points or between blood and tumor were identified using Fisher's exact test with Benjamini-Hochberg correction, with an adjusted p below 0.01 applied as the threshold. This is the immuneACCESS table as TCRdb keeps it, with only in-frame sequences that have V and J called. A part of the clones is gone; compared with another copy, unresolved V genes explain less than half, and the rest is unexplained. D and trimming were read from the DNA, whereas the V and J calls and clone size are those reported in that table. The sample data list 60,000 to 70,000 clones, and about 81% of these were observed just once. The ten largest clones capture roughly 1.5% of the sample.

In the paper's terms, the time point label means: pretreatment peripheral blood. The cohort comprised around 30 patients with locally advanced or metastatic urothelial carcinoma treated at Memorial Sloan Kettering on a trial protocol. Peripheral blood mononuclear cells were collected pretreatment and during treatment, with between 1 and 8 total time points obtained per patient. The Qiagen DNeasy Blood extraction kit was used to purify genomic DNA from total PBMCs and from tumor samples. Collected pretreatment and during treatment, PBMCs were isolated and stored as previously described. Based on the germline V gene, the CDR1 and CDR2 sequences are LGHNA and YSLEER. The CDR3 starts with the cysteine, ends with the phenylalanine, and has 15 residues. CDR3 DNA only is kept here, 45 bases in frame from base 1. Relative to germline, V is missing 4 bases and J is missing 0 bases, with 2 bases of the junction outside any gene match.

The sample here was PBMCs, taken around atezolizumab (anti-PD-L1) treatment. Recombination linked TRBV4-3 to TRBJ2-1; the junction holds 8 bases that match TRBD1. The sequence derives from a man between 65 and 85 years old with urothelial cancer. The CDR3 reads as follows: CASSLDRGSYNEQFF. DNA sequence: TGCGCCAGCAGCCTTGACAGGGGCTCCTACAATGAGCAGTTCTTC.